This T cell receptor beta chain comes out of a study of T cell responses to AZD1222 COVID-19 vaccine (dated by TCRdb to about 2021). Context from the whole study: AZD1222 recipients given second doses at about 4 weeks or at about 12 weeks were pooled, since spike-specific TCR depth and breadth were not found to differ between the two schedules. TCR sequencing was performed for roughly 240 trial participants, of whom 200 to 210 were given two doses of AZD1222 and around 26 were given two doses of MenACWY control vaccine. Trial participants were enrolled by age into 18-55, 56-69 and 70-plus year subgroups, with about 150, 28 and 57 TCR-sequenced participants respectively.

The meaning of the sample's time point label: baseline before first vaccination. Vaccinee samples were obtained from the UK trials COV001 and COV002, which included a single-blind randomized controlled phase 2/3 trial of AZD1222 (ChAdOx1 nCoV-19) in healthy adults. For TCRbeta chain sequencing, PBMC samples from trial participants were taken at day 0 and at day 28 after the second dose. A word on this clone: Its antigen is not yet known. Base qualities are missing; no much larger clone stands one base away.

The CDR3 regions of human TCRbeta chains were analyzed by immunosequencing. In the paper's pipeline: Repertoire TCRs were checked for matches against a reference library of SARS-CoV-2-specific TCRs that had been generated using the MIRA antigen-specificity platform. Breadth was defined as the fraction of unique TCRs that were SARS-CoV-2-associated, and depth was defined as the fraction of total T cells that were SARS-CoV-2-associated. Using the MIRA data, each spike-specific TCR was mapped to the spike region that the TCR reacts to and placed in a CD4 or CD8 class. Log10-transformed breadth and depth values were compared by one-way ANOVA with Sidak's multiple comparisons tests. TCRdb carries this immuneACCESS record with in-frame sequences only. Its versions omit some clonotypes, under half of them owing to an unresolved V gene in the studies checked, with the rest unexplained. From that table come the V and J calls and clone size; the DNA was used to work out D and trimming. Present in this sample are about 260,000 clones, 93% of which were seen just once. The ten biggest clones cover about 0.5% of the sample.

Overall results and qualifications from the work: Because no day 14 peak-response samples were available, the repertoires could be characterized only after the peak T cell response. In the small 56-69-year group, the increase in depth fell short of significance, most likely because of low power. The whole spike protein was spanned by vaccine-associated CD4 TCRs, and dominant responses were seen in regions 160-218 and 743-854. Conclusions about previously exposed vaccinees are limited, since just 5 to 7 AZD1222 recipients were seropositive for SARS-CoV-2 at baseline. After two AZD1222 doses, spike-specific TCR breadth and depth were significantly higher than at day 0 and than in MenACWY recipients. Participants were mostly white British, with more females than males. The authors suggested clonal diversity may have been underestimated. Epitopes outside the regions mutated in the B.1.351 and B.1.1.7 variants were reportedly recognized by nearly half of the unique spike-specific TCRs.

V is cut by 3 bases and J by 9 bases, and the space between the germline ends is 14 bases. The CDR3 runs 13 residues from the cysteine to the phenylalanine. Just the 39-base CDR3 DNA is kept, in frame starting at base 1. Via the germline V gene, CDR1 is KGHSH and CDR2 LQKENI. This chain joins TRBV18 to TRBJ1-1, with no D gene named confidently. The source of this sequence is an adult in good health. Specimen: peripheral blood, collected on day 0 of AZD1222 vaccination. The CDR3 region has the sequence CASSPPSVEKAFF. The base sequence is TGTGCCAGCTCACCCCCCTCCGTGGAGAAAGCTTTCTTT.